A selection of T cell receptor beta chains follows, all from one sample in a study of Ad26.COV2.S vaccination and SARS-CoV-2 variants. Generated by immunoSEQ multiplex PCR, the TCRdb table keeps only in-frame clones and is missing some. The sample carries about 440,000 clones, about nine tenths recorded once. This specimen consisted of peripheral blood, obtained in a trial of Ad26.COV2.S vaccine versus placebo. The source of these receptors is a person aged 18-65 years who received the Ad26.COV2.S COVID-19 vaccine or a placebo. Each CDR3 is given without its conserved first and last residue. The order of the fields is J gene, V gene, CDR3 length, CDR3 protein.

j_gene: TRBJ1-6
v_gene: TRBV4-1
len: 14
CDR3aa: ASSQAPGSYNSPLH

j_gene: TRBJ1-4
v_gene: TRBV20-1
len: 9
CDR3aa: SASAVEKLF

j_gene: TRBJ1-5
v_gene: TRBV4-3
len: 13
CDR3aa: ASSQGRGGNQPQH

j_gene: TRBJ2-5
v_gene: TRBV19
len: 13
CDR3aa: ASGQGLAGAETQY

j_gene: TRBJ2-1
v_gene: TRBV5-4
len: 13
CDR3aa: ASSPGDSIGNEQF

j_gene: TRBJ2-1
v_gene: TRBV19
len: 14
CDR3aa: ASSIFTTSSYNEQF

j_gene: TRBJ2-3
v_gene: TRBV7-2
len: 12
CDR3aa: ASSLGGSEDTQY

j_gene: TRBJ2-1
v_gene: TRBV7-7
len: 13
CDR3aa: ASSISGGSVEEQF

j_gene: TRBJ2-7
v_gene: TRBV19
len: 13
CDR3aa: ASSDSGYASNEQY

j_gene: TRBJ1-2
v_gene: TRBV6-2/TRBV6-3
len: 13
CDR3aa: ASSLDRTHNYGYT

j_gene: TRBJ1-5
v_gene: TRBV15
len: 13
CDR3aa: ATSHNRDPNQPQH

j_gene: TRBJ2-2
v_gene: TRBV28
len: 13
CDR3aa: ASSLRAGYTGELF

j_gene: TRBJ1-1
v_gene: TRBV7-3
len: 12
CDR3aa: ASSVTGGNTEAF

j_gene: TRBJ1-5
v_gene: TRBV28
len: 16
CDR3aa: ASIIATGGDRSNQPQH

j_gene: TRBJ2-5
v_gene: TRBV4-1
len: 15
CDR3aa: ASSHLRDSPRGETQY

j_gene: TRBJ2-1
v_gene: TRBV29-1
len: 12
CDR3aa: SVARDGGYNEQF

j_gene: TRBJ1-4
v_gene: TRBV7-2
len: 15
CDR3aa: ASSFFAGGATNEKLF

j_gene: TRBJ2-2
v_gene: TRBV5-1
len: 13
CDR3aa: ASSFGTTNTGELF

j_gene: TRBJ2-1
v_gene: TRBV27
len: 12
CDR3aa: ASSLGSGPNEQF

j_gene: TRBJ2-7
v_gene: TRBV6-2/TRBV6-3
len: 14
CDR3aa: ASSQRGMVSSYEQY

j_gene: TRBJ2-7
v_gene: TRBV19
len: 12
CDR3aa: ASSIQATTCEQY

j_gene: TRBJ2-1
v_gene: TRBV19
len: 12
CDR3aa: ASSIIRGEGEQF

j_gene: TRBJ2-1
v_gene: TRBV6-2/TRBV6-3
len: 13
CDR3aa: ASSYSGPSYNEQF

j_gene: TRBJ2-7
v_gene: TRBV19
len: 11
CDR3aa: AIYGVGADEQY

j_gene: TRBJ1-1
v_gene: TRBV7-9
len: 12
CDR3aa: ASSLAPQNTEAF

j_gene: TRBJ2-3
v_gene: TRBV7-9
len: 13
CDR3aa: ASSTGTGDTDTQY